The T cell receptor beta chain under discussion was sequenced for a study of shared clonotypes between healthy human individuals. Study conclusions and caveats: Donor clonotype sharing was expected to depend on sequencing depth.

Worth noting for this clone: Antigen unknown.

V was pared by 6 bases and J by 5 bases, with 11 bases between. The germline gives CDR1 WNHNN, CDR2 SYGVQD (reference sequence). CDR3 size: 12 residues. Profiling relied on immunoSEQ multiplex PCR, and the TCRdb table lists in-frame clones only, not all of them. The sample has approximately 320,000 clones, approximately 79% seen once. This chain uses TRBV10-1 with TRBJ2-7, with D possibly matching TRBD1 (6 bases). This TCR came from a man under 40 in good health. Material: memory CD4+ T cells sorted from blood. Subset given: CD45RA-negative fraction. CDR3 amino acids: CASSQGSHEQYF. The CDR3 DNA is TGCGCCAGCAGCCAGGGGTCCCACGAGCAGTACTTC.